Presented here are 4 T cell receptor beta chains from one specimen sequenced in a study of molecular identifiers for immune sequencing clone quantification. Each CDR3 protein is one row after TCRdb ran MiXCR on the PCR reads. The table records around 40,000 distinct CDR3 sequences, roughly 21% of them present only once. The sequenced sample was naive CD8+ T cells from blood, with Jurkat cell RNA spiked in. Stated subset: FACS-sorted CD8+CD4-CCR7+CD45RA+ naive T cells. The receptors shown here come from a human donor in good health. Some libraries in this study had Jurkat cell RNA spiked in.

This clonotype was recorded only once. This rearrangement joins TRBV19 to TRBJ1-5; TRBD1 matches 8 bases. The CDR3 spans 16 residues. Looked up from germline, CDR1 is LNHDA and CDR2 is SQIVND (reference sequence). After removal of 7 bases from V and 5 bases from J, the junction contained 13 bases not matched to a gene. CDR3 bases: TGTGCCAGTACCAGGGGGCTGGGACTAGCTGATCAGCCCCAGCATTTT. Residues: CASTRGLGLADQPQHF.

There are many counts of this clonotype. V gene TRBV18 combines with J gene TRBJ2-7; TRBD1 matches 10 bases. This CDR3 comprises 16 residues. V dropped 6 bases and J dropped 3; count of bases not matched to a gene: 11. Per the germline V gene, CDR1 is KGHSH and CDR2 is LQKENI. The CDR3 reads CASSPRDRGLGYEQYF. Written as DNA, the CDR3 is TGTGCCAGCTCCCCTAGAGACAGGGGGCTCGGCTACGAGCAGTACTTC.

This clonotype was observed at least ten times. This sequence joins TRBV27 and TRBJ2-7; D gene ambiguous. Germline values: CDR1 MNHEY, CDR2 SMNVEV (reference sequence). This CDR3 has 16 residues. V was cut by 5 bases and J by 4 bases, with 21 bases left in between. In DNA form, the CDR3 reads TGTGCCAGCAGTGCCCATGACTCTCGGATAACTTACGAGCAGTACTTC. Translation: CASSAHDSRITYEQYF.

This clonotype was found many times. This chain joins TRBV6-6 and TRBJ2-7; 7 nucleotides align to TRBD2. CDR1 is MNHNY, CDR2 SVGAGI, per germline (reference sequence). Trimming at V came to 4 bases and at J to 6 bases, leaving 12 bases not matched to a gene. The length of the CDR3 is 15 residues. CDR3 amino acids: CASSLNHAGVSEQYF. CDR3 nucleotides: TGTGCCAGCAGTTTGAACCATGCGGGGGTCTCCGAGCAGTACTTC.